A selection of T cell receptor beta chains follows, all from one sample in a study of T cell responses to AZD1222 COVID-19 vaccine. Assay used: immunoSEQ multiplex PCR; TCRdb lists only in-frame clones, some missing. The sample shows 200,000 or so clones, 93% of them seen only once. Specimen: peripheral blood, collected on day 0 of MenACWY control vaccination. These TCRs come from an adult in good health. The CDR3 runs from the conserved cysteine through the conserved F or W. The D gene is left open where the match is weak. Some rows have no size entry. The others give once, few or many, or a class for an expanded clone.

v_call,j_call,clone_size,d_call,cdr3_nt,cdr3_aa
TRBV27,TRBJ1-4,NA,NA,TGTGCCAGCAGCCTTCCCTCATGGCCGCGAAATGAAAAACTGTTTTTT,CASSLPSWPRNEKLFF
TRBV3-1/TRBV3-2,TRBJ1-1,NA,TRBD1,TGTGCCAGCAGCCAAGGCCAGACAGGGATGAACACTGAAGCTTTCTTT,CASSQGQTGMNTEAFF
TRBV19,TRBJ1-1,NA,NA,TGTGCCAGTAGTATCTTACAGGGAAACACTGAAGCTTTCTTT,CASSILQGNTEAFF
TRBV18,TRBJ1-4,NA,TRBD1,TGTGCCAGCTCACTGGGGACAGGAGGGAATGAAAAACTGTTTTTT,CASSLGTGGNEKLFF
TRBV4-1,TRBJ1-1,NA,NA,TGCGCCAGCAGCCGAGACCTCAGAGGGGACACTGAAGCTTTCTTT,CASSRDLRGDTEAFF
TRBV5-6,TRBJ2-1,once,NA,TGTGCCAGCAGCACCGGGCCGGGCTCCTACAATGAGCAGTTCTTC,CASSTGPGSYNEQFF
TRBV3-1/TRBV3-2,TRBJ2-5,NA,NA,TGTGCCAGCAGCCAAGGGTACGGGGGTACCCAAGAGACCCAGTACTTC,CASSQGYGGTQETQYF
TRBV6-1,TRBJ1-1,few,NA,TGTGCCAGCAGTGAACGCAGGGATGCTGAAGCTTTCTTT,CASSERRDAEAFF
TRBV30,TRBJ2-7,NA,TRBD1,TGTGCCTGGAGTACCGGGACAGGGGTAAAAGCCGAGCAGTACTTC,CAWSTGTGVKAEQYF
TRBV27,TRBJ1-1,NA,TRBD1,TGTGCCAGCAGACTAAAGGCAGGGGGCGTAGTGAACACTGAAGCTTTCTTT,CASRLKAGGVVNTEAFF
TRBV7-8,TRBJ1-2,NA,TRBD1,TGTGCCAGCAGCCCCCGGGACAGGACTAACTATGGCTACACCTTC,CASSPRDRTNYGYTF
TRBV4-2,TRBJ1-2,NA,NA,TGTGCCAGCAGCCAAGTCGGCTCTGCCGGCCCCTATGGCTACACCTTC,CASSQVGSAGPYGYTF
TRBV5-5,TRBJ1-1,NA,NA,TGTGCCAGCAGCTTTCTGGGAGGGAACACTGAAGCTTTCTTT,CASSFLGGNTEAFF
TRBV6-6,TRBJ1-2,NA,NA,TGTGCCAGCAGTTACGACCAGAACTATGGCTACACCTTC,CASSYDQNYGYTF
TRBV19,TRBJ2-7,NA,TRBD1,TGTGCCAGTAGTAACCCCGGGACAGGGGTCTACGAGCAGTACTTC,CASSNPGTGVYEQYF
TRBV11-1,TRBJ1-6,NA,NA,TGTGCCAGCAGCCATACAGATTCCACCCTCCACTTT,CASSHTDSTLHF
TRBV29-1,TRBJ1-1,NA,NA,TGCAGCGTGGTGACCGACACTAACGGAGCTTTCTTT,CSVVTDTNGAFF
TRBV6-5,TRBJ1-3,NA,NA,TGTGCCAGCAGGCTGACAGTCACCTCTGGAAACACCATATATTTT,CASRLTVTSGNTIYF
TRBV4-3,TRBJ1-3,NA,NA,TGCGCCAGCAGCTTAGGGACGGGCAGCTCTGGAAACACCATATATTTT,CASSLGTGSSGNTIYF
TRBV5-1,TRBJ1-2,once,NA,TGCGCCAGCAGCCCCATGGGTGGGGCGGGTGGCTACACCTTC,CASSPMGGAGGYTF
TRBV30,TRBJ1-6,NA,NA,TGTGCCTGGAGTTGGGAGATTTCACCCCTCCACTTT,CAWSWEISPLHF
TRBV4-2,TRBJ2-2,NA,TRBD2,TGTGCCAGCAGCCCCCGCAGCGGGGTAAGCACCGGGGAGCTGTTTTTT,CASSPRSGVSTGELFF
TRBV6-2/TRBV6-3,TRBJ1-3,once,NA,TGTGCCAGCAGTTTCGGGGACACCATATATTTT,CASSFGDTIYF
TRBV6-5,TRBJ2-7,NA,TRBD2,TGTGCCAGCACGAGAGGGAGGGGAGCTTCCTACGAGCAGTACTTC,CASTRGRGASYEQYF
TRBV2,TRBJ1-1,NA,NA,TGTGCCAGCAGTGAAAGGGTTGGGGTTCTGGAGGGTTTCTTT,CASSERVGVLEGFF
TRBV5-4,TRBJ2-7,NA,NA,TGTGCCAGCACAGGGGAAGGGAACTCCTACGAGCAGTACTTC,CASTGEGNSYEQYF
TRBV18,TRBJ1-4,few,NA,TGTGCCAGCTCATTTGGGGGTTATGAAAAACTGTTTTTT,CASSFGGYEKLFF
TRBV5-1,TRBJ1-6,NA,NA,TGCGCCAGCAGCCTGAGGGGGTCGGGTTCGGTTGGTTCACCCCTCCACTTT,CASSLRGSGSVGSPLHF
TRBV5-6,TRBJ1-5,NA,NA,TGTGCCAGCAGCTTGGTTGGTCAGCCCCAGCATTTT,CASSLVGQPQHF
TRBV19,TRBJ2-2,NA,NA,TGTGCTACGGACAGTGGGCAAACCGGGGAGCTGTTTTTT,CATDSGQTGELFF
TRBV7-8,TRBJ2-3,NA,TRBD1,TGTGCCAGCAGCCAGGGGGCAGATACGCAGTATTTT,CASSQGADTQYF
TRBV11-2,TRBJ1-5,NA,NA,TGTGCCAGCAGCGCACAGGTTGGCGGCAATCAGCCCCAGCATTTT,CASSAQVGGNQPQHF
TRBV19,TRBJ1-1,once,NA,TGTGCCAGTAGTAAGTCTTTTGGGGGACCTGAAGCTTTCTTT,CASSKSFGGPEAFF
TRBV29-1,TRBJ2-7,NA,TRBD1,TGCAGCGTCGTAGGGACAGGGGACCGTCACGAGCAGTACTTC,CSVVGTGDRHEQYF
TRBV3-1/TRBV3-2,TRBJ1-6,NA,TRBD1,TGTGCCAGCAGCCAACCTGGACAGGGGATGCGGTCACCCCTCCACTTT,CASSQPGQGMRSPLHF
TRBV27,TRBJ2-3,NA,NA,TGTGCCAGCAGTTCGGGGACCGGGGTCGGTACGCAGTATTTT,CASSSGTGVGTQYF
TRBV21-1,TRBJ2-5,once,NA,TGTGCCAGCACCTCATCGCTGGGCGACAGGGGGGGGGAGACCCAGTACTTC,CASTSSLGDRGGETQYF
TRBV6-5,TRBJ1-1,few,TRBD1,TGTGCCAGCAGTTCTGGGACAGTTGGGGGCCCCACTGAAGCTTTCTTT,CASSSGTVGGPTEAFF